A single T cell receptor (beta chain) is shown here with its context. Its antigen is unknown. Libraries were prepared by immunoSEQ multiplex PCR; TCRdb keeps only in-frame clonotypes and omits some of them. The sample records about 32,000 clones, 93% being singletons. These data come from a study of circulating and synovial CD4+ cells in juvenile arthritis. Study-wide points: Diversity here was lower than in bulk blood CD4 cells. Circulating pathogenic-like lymphocytes shared a substantially higher fraction of CDR3 sequences with synovium than bulk blood. CPL versus bulk CD4 samples: T cell genome counts differed by at least an order of magnitude.

Samples derive from patients with active juvenile idiopathic arthritis. The CDR3 covers 13 residues. V dropped 6 bases and J dropped 3 bases, with 13 bases sitting between them. Germline V gene lookup returns CDR1 SQVTM and CDR2 ANQGSEA. The material sequenced was CD4+ T cells from blood. The clonotype was recovered from a human donor with juvenile idiopathic arthritis. This rearrangement joins TRBV29-1 to TRBJ2-3; D might be TRBD1 (5 bases). This CDR3 is CSVKTVWTDTQYF. CDR3 DNA: TGCAGCGTCAAGACAGTCTGGACAGATACGCAGTATTTT.